Listed below are T cell receptor beta chains from one sample, sequenced in a study of cytomegalovirus exposure and HLA in healthy donors. Method: immunoSEQ multiplex PCR; TCRdb's copy keeps in-frame clones and lacks some. The data show about 190,000 clones, roughly 86% seen once. Sequences were obtained from PBMCs. The origin of the receptors is a man in his forties or fifties in good health and CMV-seropositive. Each CDR3 is given with its conserved first and last residue. D genes are given only for firm matches. Size is omitted from some rows. Given values are once, few, many or a class for expanded clones.

DNA: TGTGCCAGCAGCTTAGGGACTAGCGGGGGGGCAGATACGCAGTATTTT; CDR3: CASSLGTSGGADTQYF; D: TRBD2; V: TRBV7-9; size: NA; J: TRBJ2-3
DNA: TGCGCCAGCAGCCCACAGGGTACGGCCTCTGGGGCCAACGTCCTGACTTTC; CDR3: CASSPQGTASGANVLTF; D: NA; V: TRBV4-1; size: NA; J: TRBJ2-6
DNA: TGTGCCAGCTCAAATGGACAGGGGGCGACAGATACGCAGTATTTT; CDR3: CASSNGQGATDTQYF; D: TRBD1; V: TRBV18; size: NA; J: TRBJ2-3
DNA: TGCAGCGCCCTAGGGGGGGTGTTCAACACTGAAGCTTTCTTT; CDR3: CSALGGVFNTEAFF; D: NA; V: TRBV29-1; size: NA; J: TRBJ1-1
DNA: TGTGCCAGCAGCTTCGGCCGGGGGGGCGGGGGGAAAGAGACCCAGTACTTC; CDR3: CASSFGRGGGGKETQYF; D: TRBD2; V: TRBV7-7; size: NA; J: TRBJ2-5
DNA: TGTGCCAGCGGAGCTCTCAGGGGAGGGGAGCTGTTTTTT; CDR3: CASGALRGGELFF; D: NA; V: TRBV7-2; size: once; J: TRBJ2-2
DNA: TGCGCCAGCAGCCAAGAGTACCAGGTATACAATGAGCAGTTCTTC; CDR3: CASSQEYQVYNEQFF; D: NA; V: TRBV4-3; size: NA; J: TRBJ2-1
DNA: TGTGCCAGCAGCGTAGGGACTAGCGGGGGCCCTAGCACAGATACGCAGTATTTT; CDR3: CASSVGTSGGPSTDTQYF; D: TRBD2; V: TRBV9; size: NA; J: TRBJ2-3
DNA: TGTGCCAGCAGCCGCTACGGGACTAGCAAGGCTCAATATACGCAGTATTTT; CDR3: CASSRYGTSKAQYTQYF; D: TRBD2; V: TRBV7-2; size: NA; J: TRBJ2-3
DNA: TGTGCCAGTAGCAGCCCGGGACAGGGGAGGAATCAGCCCCAGCATTTT; CDR3: CASSSPGQGRNQPQHF; D: TRBD1; V: TRBV19; size: NA; J: TRBJ1-5
DNA: TGTGCCAGCAGTTGGGACACCGTGTCCTACGAGCAGTACTTC; CDR3: CASSWDTVSYEQYF; D: NA; V: TRBV6-1; size: NA; J: TRBJ2-7
DNA: TGTGCCAGCAGCTTTAGTAACATTCAGTACTTC; CDR3: CASSFSNIQYF; D: NA; V: TRBV11-2; size: NA; J: TRBJ2-4
DNA: TGTGCCAGCAGCAACCCAGGGATTTATGGCTACACCTTC; CDR3: CASSNPGIYGYTF; D: NA; V: TRBV5-4; size: NA; J: TRBJ1-2
DNA: TGTGCCAGCAGTTCCACAGGGGTCCGGGTAAGCTACGAGCAGTACTTC; CDR3: CASSSTGVRVSYEQYF; D: TRBD1; V: TRBV28; size: NA; J: TRBJ2-7
DNA: TGTGCCAGCAGCTTACCTAGCGGGGGGGGACAAGAGACCCAGTACTTC; CDR3: CASSLPSGGGQETQYF; D: TRBD2; V: TRBV7-9; size: NA; J: TRBJ2-5
DNA: TGTGCCGGCCATAGCGGGAGCAACACCGGGGAGCTGTTTTTT; CDR3: CAGHSGSNTGELFF; D: TRBD2; V: TRBV2; size: NA; J: TRBJ2-2
DNA: TGTGCCAGCAGCCTTACTAGGCGGGGTACAGATACGCAGTATTTT; CDR3: CASSLTRRGTDTQYF; D: NA; V: TRBV7-2; size: NA; J: TRBJ2-3
DNA: TGCAGCGTTGAAGGCTCTAGCGGCACAGATACGCAGTATTTT; CDR3: CSVEGSSGTDTQYF; D: NA; V: TRBV29-1; size: NA; J: TRBJ2-3
DNA: TGTGCCAGCAGTGACTCGGCCAGGGCGGGCTACACCTTC; CDR3: CASSDSARAGYTF; D: NA; V: TRBV6-4; size: NA; J: TRBJ1-2
DNA: TGTGCCAGCAGCCCAAAGACAGGGGAGACTGAAGCTTTCTTT; CDR3: CASSPKTGETEAFF; D: TRBD1; V: TRBV5-4; size: NA; J: TRBJ1-1
DNA: TGCAGCGTGGGGAGTACTAGCGTGAAAGAGACCCAGTACTTC; CDR3: CSVGSTSVKETQYF; D: TRBD2; V: TRBV29-1; size: NA; J: TRBJ2-5
DNA: TGTGCCAGCAGTAGCCCCGGTGGAAAACTGTTTTTT; CDR3: CASSSPGGKLFF; D: NA; V: TRBV6-5; size: NA; J: TRBJ1-4
DNA: TGTGCCTCCTCGAGCGGGAGCGTGTGTGAGCAGTACTTC; CDR3: CASSSGSVCEQYF; D: TRBD2; V: TRBV9; size: NA; J: TRBJ2-7
DNA: TGTGCCAGCAGCGCCTCCCGTGGGCAGCTTGGCACAGATACGCAGTATTTT; CDR3: CASSASRGQLGTDTQYF; D: NA; V: TRBV7-6; size: NA; J: TRBJ2-3
DNA: TGTGCTGTATTTGACTCGGACAGGGGGAATCAGCCCCAGCATTTT; CDR3: CAVFDSDRGNQPQHF; D: TRBD1; V: TRBV5-4; size: NA; J: TRBJ1-5
DNA: TGCAGCGTCGAGGATGGGACAGGGAGTGAAAAACTGTTTTTT; CDR3: CSVEDGTGSEKLFF; D: TRBD1; V: TRBV29-1; size: NA; J: TRBJ1-4
DNA: TGCGCCAGCAGCTTGGGGGCAGAACCTGGAAACACCATATATTTT; CDR3: CASSLGAEPGNTIYF; D: NA; V: TRBV5-1; size: NA; J: TRBJ1-3
DNA: TGTGCCAGCAGTGACTCTTCCTACGAGCAGTACTTC; CDR3: CASSDSSYEQYF; D: NA; V: TRBV6-1; size: NA; J: TRBJ2-7
DNA: TGTGCCAGCTCTCCCCGGGACACGAACACCGGGGAGCTGTTTTTT; CDR3: CASSPRDTNTGELFF; D: NA; V: TRBV18; size: NA; J: TRBJ2-2
DNA: TGCAGCGTTGGGGCGGGGGACACCTTC; CDR3: CSVGAGDTF; D: NA; V: TRBV29-1; size: few; J: TRBJ1-2
DNA: TGTGCCAGCAGTTTGCTATCCTACGAGCAGTACTTC; CDR3: CASSLLSYEQYF; D: NA; V: TRBV28; size: NA; J: TRBJ2-7
DNA: TGTGCCAGTAGTGGAGGGGGGGGCAATGAAAAACTGTTTTTT; CDR3: CASSGGGGNEKLFF; D: NA; V: TRBV19; size: NA; J: TRBJ1-4
DNA: TGTGCCTGGAGTGTATCCCGGCTAGCGGTGAACACCGGGGAGCTGTTTTTT; CDR3: CAWSVSRLAVNTGELFF; D: TRBD2; V: TRBV30; size: NA; J: TRBJ2-2
DNA: TGCGCCAGCAGCGAGACTAGCGGGGGGGCGGACAATGAGCAGTTCTTC; CDR3: CASSETSGGADNEQFF; D: TRBD2; V: TRBV4-3; size: NA; J: TRBJ2-1
DNA: TGTGCCAGCAGCGTCAAGGGGGCAGGAGATACGCAGTATTTT; CDR3: CASSVKGAGDTQYF; D: TRBD1; V: TRBV7-9; size: few; J: TRBJ2-3
DNA: TGTGCCAGCAGACGGGACAGGAACACTGAAGCTTTCTTT; CDR3: CASRRDRNTEAFF; D: TRBD1; V: TRBV7-2; size: NA; J: TRBJ1-1
DNA: TGTGCCAGCAGCTTAGCGCAAGGGGGCCAAGGGACCCAGTACTTC; CDR3: CASSLAQGGQGTQYF; D: TRBD1; V: TRBV7-2; size: NA; J: TRBJ2-5
DNA: TGTGCCGTGAGCGGTCAATCCTACAATGAGCAGTTCTTC; CDR3: CAVSGQSYNEQFF; D: NA; V: TRBV6-1; size: once; J: TRBJ2-1
DNA: TGTGCCAGCAGCTTGGTACAGGGGATCCCTTCCACAGATACGCAGTATTTT; CDR3: CASSLVQGIPSTDTQYF; D: TRBD1; V: TRBV5-6; size: NA; J: TRBJ2-3
DNA: TGCGCCAGCAGCTATTCCCCCGGGACAGGGGACTACGAGCAGTACTTC; CDR3: CASSYSPGTGDYEQYF; D: TRBD1; V: TRBV5-1; size: NA; J: TRBJ2-7
DNA: TGTGCCAGCAGCCGGTCTCGGAATGAGCAGTTCTTC; CDR3: CASSRSRNEQFF; D: NA; V: TRBV9; size: NA; J: TRBJ2-1
DNA: TGTGCCTGGAGTGTACAGGGGCCAGAGACCCAGTACTTC; CDR3: CAWSVQGPETQYF; D: TRBD1; V: TRBV30; size: NA; J: TRBJ2-5
DNA: TGCGCCAGCAGCCAAGACGTCGCACTCTGGCGGGCCTACAATGAGCAGTTCTTC; CDR3: CASSQDVALWRAYNEQFF; D: NA; V: TRBV4-3; size: once; J: TRBJ2-1
DNA: TGCGCCAGCAGCTTCACCGGGACTCCCAAAGAGACCCAGTACTTC; CDR3: CASSFTGTPKETQYF; D: NA; V: TRBV5-1; size: NA; J: TRBJ2-5
DNA: TGTGCCAGCAGTGAAGGCGGGGGGAGTAGCCAAGAGACCCAGTACTTC; CDR3: CASSEGGGSSQETQYF; D: TRBD2; V: TRBV2; size: NA; J: TRBJ2-5
DNA: TGTGCCAGCCGCCGGACAGGGGGCGCCGATGGCTACACCTTC; CDR3: CASRRTGGADGYTF; D: NA; V: TRBV21-1; size: NA; J: TRBJ1-2
DNA: TGTGCCAGCAGTTATTCCCAGGGAACGGCGGGAAACACCATATATTTT; CDR3: CASSYSQGTAGNTIYF; D: NA; V: TRBV6-5; size: NA; J: TRBJ1-3
DNA: TGTGCCAGCAGCTTAGCCGGGACAGGGGGCGTCGGTGGCTACACCTTC; CDR3: CASSLAGTGGVGGYTF; D: TRBD1; V: TRBV7-8; size: NA; J: TRBJ1-2
DNA: TGTGCCAGCAGCTTAGCAACTAGACAGGCCTATGGCTACACCTTC; CDR3: CASSLATRQAYGYTF; D: NA; V: TRBV7-9; size: NA; J: TRBJ1-2
DNA: TGTGCCACCACTAGGACGGTTCCGATTGGCTACACCTTC; CDR3: CATTRTVPIGYTF; D: NA; V: TRBV28; size: NA; J: TRBJ1-2
DNA: TGTGCCAGCAGCGTTAGTAGCGACTCCTACGAGCAGTACTTC; CDR3: CASSVSSDSYEQYF; D: NA; V: TRBV11-2; size: NA; J: TRBJ2-7
DNA: TGTGCCAGCAGTCCCCTAGCGGGGTCATACAATGAGCAGTTCTTC; CDR3: CASSPLAGSYNEQFF; D: TRBD2; V: TRBV27; size: NA; J: TRBJ2-1